Listed below are T cell receptor beta chains from one sample, sequenced in a study of T cell responses to AZD1222 COVID-19 vaccine. The data were produced by immunoSEQ multiplex PCR, yet TCRdb's version contains in-frame clones alone and is incomplete. This table holds 150,000 to 200,000 clones, approximately 90% found once. The sample here was peripheral blood, taken on day 0 of AZD1222 vaccination. All receptors derive from an adult in good health. Both conserved end residues are part of each CDR3. D genes are given only for firm matches. Some rows have no size entry. The others give once, few or many, or a class for an expanded clone.

abundance | d_gene | j_gene | v_gene | CDR3nt | CDR3aa
. | TRBD1 | TRBJ1-1 | TRBV19 | TGTGCCAGTAGTATGGGACAGGGCTCGGCCACTGAAGCTTTCTTT | CASSMGQGSATEAFF
. | . | TRBJ1-4 | TRBV7-9 | TGTGCCAGCAGCGCCCGGGAGAGCAATCTCGGGGGGTTTAATGAAAAACTGTTTTTT | CASSARESNLGGFNEKLFF
. | . | TRBJ1-5 | TRBV27 | TGTGCCAGCAGTTCCCAGGGACGCAATCAGCCCCAGCATTTT | CASSSQGRNQPQHF
. | . | TRBJ2-3 | TRBV7-9 | TGTGCCAGCAGCTTACACAACACAGATACGCAGTATTTT | CASSLHNTDTQYF
. | . | TRBJ1-6 | TRBV19 | TGTGCCAGTAGGGGAAATCGGGACTTCTATAATTCACCCCTCCACTTT | CASRGNRDFYNSPLHF
. | . | TRBJ1-5 | TRBV10-3 | TGTGCCATCAATCAGGGGTTAGATCAGCCCCAGCATTTT | CAINQGLDQPQHF
. | . | TRBJ1-1 | TRBV3-1/TRBV3-2 | TGTGCCAGCAGCCAAAGAGCAGGGAATACTGAAGCTTTCTTT | CASSQRAGNTEAFF
. | . | TRBJ1-5 | TRBV6-1 | TGTGCCAGCAGTGAAGCGCACAAGAATCAGCCCCAGCATTTT | CASSEAHKNQPQHF
. | . | TRBJ2-1 | TRBV7-3 | TGTGCCAGCAGCTTAGGGATTTTGGGCAATGAGCAGTTCTTC | CASSLGILGNEQFF
. | TRBD1 | TRBJ2-1 | TRBV5-1 | TGCGCCAGCAGCTCTCGACAGGGGCAACAAAGATGGGGCAATGAGCAGTTCTTC | CASSSRQGQQRWGNEQFF
once | TRBD1 | TRBJ1-5 | TRBV7-8 | TGTGCCAGCAGCTCCGGACAGGACGGAGTACTCAATCAGCCCCAGCATTTT | CASSSGQDGVLNQPQHF
. | TRBD2 | TRBJ2-7 | TRBV19 | TGTGCCAGTAGTACCCAGGGAGCGGGGGGCTCCTACGAGCAGTACTTC | CASSTQGAGGSYEQYF
. | . | TRBJ2-7 | TRBV28 | TGTGCCAGCCAAAGGTCCTACGAGCAGTACTTC | CASQRSYEQYF
once | . | TRBJ1-4 | TRBV6-5 | TGTGCCAGCAGTTACTCACCGGCCCCGCTGAATGAAAAACTGTTTTTT | CASSYSPAPLNEKLFF
. | TRBD2 | TRBJ2-5 | TRBV30 | TGTGCCTCCGGGGGGGCGGAGACCCAGTACTTC | CASGGAETQYF
. | . | TRBJ1-5 | TRBV3-1/TRBV3-2 | TGTGCCAGCAGCCCAGACAGCAATAGCAATCAGCCCCAGCATTTT | CASSPDSNSNQPQHF
. | TRBD1 | TRBJ1-2 | TRBV5-1 | TGCGCCAGCAGCTTGGCACAGGGGGGAGGCTACACCTTC | CASSLAQGGGYTF
. | . | TRBJ1-2 | TRBV20-1 | TGCAGTGCGGCACGAGGAGGGGGCTACACCTTC | CSAARGGGYTF
. | . | TRBJ2-3 | TRBV5-1 | TGCGCCAGCAGATCGGATATCGGGGGATACAGCACAGATACGCAGTATTTT | CASRSDIGGYSTDTQYF
. | . | TRBJ1-2 | TRBV25-1 | TGTGCCAGCAGTGATTTAGGGGACTATGGCTACACCTTC | CASSDLGDYGYTF
. | . | TRBJ2-7 | TRBV6-5 | TGTGCCAGCGACCCGGGGGTACGAGGGAACGAGCAGTACTTC | CASDPGVRGNEQYF
. | . | TRBJ1-1 | TRBV18 | TGTGCCAGCTCACTCAGGGCTTGGGGAACTAACACTGAAGCTTTCTTT | CASSLRAWGTNTEAFF
. | . | TRBJ2-2 | TRBV27 | TGTGCCAGCAGGGCGTGGGGGACGAACACCGGGGAGCTGTTTTTT | CASRAWGTNTGELFF
. | TRBD1 | TRBJ1-4 | TRBV2 | TGTGCCAGCAGTGAGGGAGGGACAGGGAATGAAAAACTGTTTTTT | CASSEGGTGNEKLFF
. | . | TRBJ2-5 | TRBV6-5 | TGTGCCAGCAGCCGGGATACTCAAGAGACCCAGTACTTC | CASSRDTQETQYF
. | TRBD1 | TRBJ1-2 | TRBV2 | TGTGCCAGCAGTAAGGACAGGGGGCACGGCTATGGCTACACCTTC | CASSKDRGHGYGYTF
. | TRBD2 | TRBJ2-5 | TRBV7-2 | TGTGCCAGCAGCCGTGGGGGGGGAGAGACCCAGTACTTC | CASSRGGGETQYF
. | . | TRBJ1-3 | TRBV29-1 | TGCAGCGCTAAACAGAGCTCTGGAAACACCATATATTTT | CSAKQSSGNTIYF
. | . | TRBJ1-4 | TRBV28 | TGTGCCAGCAGTCACCTCAGTGACCCAGGAAGTGAAAAACTGTTTTTT | CASSHLSDPGSEKLFF
. | TRBD1 | TRBJ2-2 | TRBV24-1 | TGTGCCACCAGTGACGACGGGACAGGGGAAATAGGATTAGCGGTGCGGAACACCGGGGAGCTGTTTTTT | CATSDDGTGEIGLAVRNTGELFF
. | TRBD1 | TRBJ2-7 | TRBV2 | TGTGCCAGCAAGGTGCAGGGGGCTAACTCCGAGCAGTACTTC | CASKVQGANSEQYF
. | . | TRBJ1-1 | TRBV4-1 | TGCGCCAGCACCCAAAAGACCCCACCGAACACTGAAGCTTTCTTT | CASTQKTPPNTEAFF
. | TRBD1 | TRBJ1-1 | TRBV7-6 | TGTGCCAGCAGCTATTCCGGGACAGGGGCTCTCACTGAAGCTTTCTTT | CASSYSGTGALTEAFF
few | TRBD2 | TRBJ2-7 | TRBV6-5 | TGTGCCAGCAGGCGGGGGACTAGCTCCTACGAGCAGTACTTC | CASRRGTSSYEQYF
. | . | TRBJ2-3 | TRBV29-1 | TGCAGCGTCCAATACGGGAGAGATACGCAGTATTTT | CSVQYGRDTQYF
. | TRBD2 | TRBJ2-5 | TRBV10-3 | TGTGCCATCAGCCCCGGAGATGGGACTAGCATGGAGACCCAGTACTTC | CAISPGDGTSMETQYF
. | . | TRBJ1-5 | TRBV15 | TGTGCCACAGATACAGGGCGGAGCAATCAGCCCCAGCATTTT | CATDTGRSNQPQHF
. | . | TRBJ2-5 | TRBV18 | TGTGCCAGCTCACGAGTTCAAGAGACCCAGTACTTC | CASSRVQETQYF
. | . | TRBJ1-5 | TRBV21-1 | TGTGCCAGCAGTCGTCCTACAGGGGTGTATCAGCCCCAGCATTTT | CASSRPTGVYQPQHF
. | . | TRBJ1-1 | TRBV28 | TGTGCCAGCAGTTCCTTAGAGGCTTTCTTT | CASSSLEAFF
. | . | TRBJ1-3 | TRBV5-5 | TGTGCCAGCAGCTTGGTCCGGCTCTCTGGAAACACCATATATTTT | CASSLVRLSGNTIYF
once | . | TRBJ1-1 | TRBV5-1 | TGCGCCAGCAGCACCTCCGACAGGAGTTACATGAACACTGAAGCTTTCTTT | CASSTSDRSYMNTEAFF
. | . | TRBJ1-1 | TRBV2 | TGTGCCAGCAGTCGATTGTCCCCAGGGACTGAAGCTTTCTTT | CASSRLSPGTEAFF
. | TRBD2 | TRBJ2-1 | TRBV7-9 | TGTGCCAGCAGCTTAGGAGCGGGAGCCGGCAATGAGCAGTTCTTC | CASSLGAGAGNEQFF
few | TRBD1 | TRBJ1-2 | TRBV11-2 | TGTGCCAGCAGCCCCAGGACAGGGGCTGGCTACACCTTC | CASSPRTGAGYTF